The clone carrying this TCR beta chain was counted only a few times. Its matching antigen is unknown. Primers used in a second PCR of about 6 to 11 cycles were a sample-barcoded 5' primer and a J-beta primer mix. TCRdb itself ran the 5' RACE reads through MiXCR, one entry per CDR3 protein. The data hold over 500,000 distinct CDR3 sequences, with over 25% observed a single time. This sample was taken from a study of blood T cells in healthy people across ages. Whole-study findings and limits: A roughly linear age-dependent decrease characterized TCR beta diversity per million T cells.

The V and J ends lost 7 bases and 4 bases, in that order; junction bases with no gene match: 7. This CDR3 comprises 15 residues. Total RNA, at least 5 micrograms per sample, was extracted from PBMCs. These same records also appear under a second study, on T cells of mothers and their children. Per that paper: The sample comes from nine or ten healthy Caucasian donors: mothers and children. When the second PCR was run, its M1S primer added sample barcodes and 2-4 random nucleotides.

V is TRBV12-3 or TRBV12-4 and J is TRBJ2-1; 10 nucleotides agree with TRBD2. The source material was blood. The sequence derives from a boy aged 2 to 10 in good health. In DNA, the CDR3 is TGTGCCAGCATCCCCGGGACTAGCGCTTACAATGAGCAGTTCTTC. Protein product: CASIPGTSAYNEQFF.